These 18 T cell receptor beta chains were all obtained from the same sample, sequenced in a study of Tregs in tolerant kidney transplant recipients. Profiling relied on immunoSEQ multiplex PCR, and the TCRdb table lists in-frame clones only, not all of them. The sample contains about 110,000 clones, around 90% of which appear only once. The sample was CD4+ T cells from blood, taken before the transplant. Receptors were obtained from a human donor who received a combined kidney and bone marrow transplant.

The chain combines TRBV29-1 with TRBJ1-5; D not resolved. Germline values: CDR1 SQVTM, CDR2 ANQGSEA. V shed 5 bases and J shed 4 bases, with 12 bases lying between them. The CDR3 is 13 residues long. The CDR3 bases are TGCAGCGTTCTATTTACGTGGAATCAGCCCCAGCATTTT. Translating gives CSVLFTWNQPQHF.

The chain is built from TRBV29-1 and TRBJ2-7, with D maybe TRBD2 (5 bases). The ends were cut back, 3 bases at V and 4 bases at J, with 10 bases in the middle. This CDR3 is built from 12 residues. Germline CDR1 is SQVTM and CDR2 is ANQGSEA. The CDR3: CSVEGSGYEQYF. The CDR3 DNA follows: TGCAGCGTTGAGGGGAGCGGTTACGAGCAGTACTTC.

The chain links TRBV28 to TRBJ2-1; TRBD2 might be the D (7 bases). This CDR3 contains 15 residues. Germline assignment: CDR1 MDHEN and CDR2 SYDVKM. V was pared by 11 bases and J by 4 bases, with 21 bases between. The CDR3 nucleotides read TGTGCCGCCCGTGGGGGGCTAGCGGTTTACAATGAGCAGTTCTTC. Translated: CAARGGLAVYNEQFF.

The rearrangement uses TRBV27 and TRBJ1-3, with D tentatively TRBD1 (5 bases). Trimming shortened V by 5 bases and J by 1 base, and 9 bases separated the two germline ends. The CDR3 runs 14 residues. Germline-derived CDR1 and CDR2 are MNHEY and SMNVEV (reference sequence). CDR3 coding DNA: TGTGCCAGCAGTCCGCGACAGTCTGGAAACACCATATATTTT. Protein sequence: CASSPRQSGNTIYF.

The chain has TRBV28 and TRBJ2-3; 9 bases fit TRBD1. The CDR3 sequence is 17 residues long. CDR1 is MDHEN, CDR2 SYDVKM, per germline. Losses at the gene ends were 3 bases for V and 6 bases for J; bases not matched to a gene: 13. The CDR3 protein is CASSLSSVTGGRDTQYF. The CDR3 DNA sequence: TGTGCCAGCAGTTTGAGTTCCGTGACAGGGGGTCGGGATACGCAGTATTTT.

The rearrangement joins TRBV28 to TRBJ2-1, with 8 bases aligning to TRBD2. The CDR3 totals 16 residues. Germline V CDR1 and CDR2: MDHEN, SYDVKM. J gave up 1 base and V 6 bases, and 8 bases lay outside the gene matches. Here the CDR3 DNA reads TGTGCCAGCAGCTTAAGCGGGAGAGGGTCCTACAATGAGCAGTTCTTC. Translation: CASSLSGRGSYNEQFF. The full variable domain, completed using reference TRBV28 and TRBJ2-1, is DVKVTQSSRYLVKRTGEKVFLECVQDMDHENMFWYRQDPGLGLRLIYFSYDVKMKEKGDIPEGYSVSREKKERFSLILESASTNQTSMYLCASSLSGRGSYNEQFFGPGTRLTVL.

V and J are TRBV5-1 and TRBJ2-7; 8 positions agree with TRBD2. CDR1 is SGHRS, CDR2 YFSETQ, per germline. CDR3 size: 15 residues. The ends lost 4 bases at V and 7 bases at J; junction bases unmatched: 13. CDR3 residues: CASSIAGQYPGEQYF. In nucleotides, the CDR3 is TGCGCCAGCAGCATAGCGGGACAATATCCTGGGGAGCAGTACTTC.

The chain uses TRBV5-6 and TRBJ2-3; 8 bases are a match to TRBD2. Per the germline V gene, CDR1 is SGHDT and CDR2 is YYEEEE. CDR3 length: 16 amino acids. V was clipped by 1 base and J by 0 bases; unmatched bases: 4. The CDR3 DNA follows: TGTGCCAGCAGCTTGTTTCAGCGGGGGAGCACAGATACGCAGTATTTT. Amino acid sequence: CASSLFQRGSTDTQYF.

V usage is TRBV6-5 and J usage is TRBJ2-2; weak D call: TRBD2 (6 bases). Trimming left V 10 bases short and J 0 bases short, with 12 bases between. Germline V gene lookup returns CDR1 MNHEY and CDR2 SVGAGI. The CDR3 consists of 14 residues. The DNA of the CDR3 is TGTGCCACCCTAGCGAACGCGAACACCGGGGAGCTGTTTTTT. This translates into CATLANANTGELFF.

This sequence joins TRBV18 and TRBJ2-7, with 7 bases that match TRBD1. Germline CDR1 and CDR2: KGHSH and LQKENI. The CDR3 has 15 residues. J was trimmed by 3 bases and V by 3 bases; bases with no gene match: 8. CDR3 coding DNA: TGTGCCAGCTCACCGGAGACAGGGTTTATCTACGAGCAGTACTTC. Translating gives CASSPETGFIYEQYF.

V usage is TRBV4-1 and J usage is TRBJ2-7, with D possibly TRBD2 on 6 matching bases. Per the germline V gene, CDR1 is MGHRA and CDR2 is YSYEKL. Trimming removed 6 bases at V and 0 bases at J, with 15 bases between. The CDR3 has 15 amino acids. For the CDR3, the DNA is TGCGCCAGCAGGGAGGTGGGACTCAGCTCCTACGAGCAGTACTTC. Its translation is CASREVGLSSYEQYF.

V gene TRBV5-4 combines with J gene TRBJ2-5; TRBD1 matches 8 bases. Germline-derived CDR1 and CDR2 are SGHNT and YYREEE (reference sequence). The CDR3 is 17 residues long. Trimming cost V 3 bases and J 9 bases; bases outside gene matches: 19. The CDR3 nucleotides are TGTGCCAGCAGCTCAGCCCGTACAGGGGGGCCGTTCGCGGCCCAGTACTTC. Translating gives CASSSARTGGPFAAQYF.

The chain links TRBV25-1 to TRBJ1-4; TRBD1 is a possible D gene (6 bases). The germline V gene has CDR1 MGHDK and CDR2 SYGVNS. Trimming left V 3 bases short and J 0 bases short, with 8 bases between. The CDR3 sequence is 15 residues long. This chain's CDR3 is CASSETGPTNEKLFF. In DNA, the CDR3 is TGTGCCAGCAGTGAGACAGGTCCAACTAATGAAAAACTGTTTTTT.

V gene TRBV28 combines with J gene TRBJ1-4; possibly TRBD1 for D (5 bases). This CDR3 has 13 residues. CDR1 and CDR2 (germline): MDHEN, SYDVKM. Trimming pared 1 base from V and 7 bases from J, leaving 7 bases between. The CDR3: CASSLLDIEKLFF. CDR3 coding DNA: TGTGCCAGCAGTTTATTGGACATTGAAAAACTGTTTTTT.

The genes are TRBV5-1 and TRBJ2-7; D is perhaps TRBD1 (6 bases). V lost 0 bases and J 2 bases, leaving 9 bases between the germline ends. This CDR3 contains 14 residues. Germline values: CDR1 SGHRS, CDR2 YFSETQ. CDR3 sequence (DNA): TGCGCCAGCAGCTTGGAAGGACAGCCCTACGAGCAGTACTTC. Protein: CASSLEGQPYEQYF. Full variable domain (outside the CDR3, taken from reference TRBV5-1 and TRBJ2-7): KAGVTQTPRYLIKTRGQQVTLSCSPISGHRSVSWYQQTPGQGLQFLFEYFSETQRNKGNFPGRFSGRQFSNSRSEMNVSTLELGDSALYLCASSLEGQPYEQYFGPGTRLTVT.

CDR3 protein: CASSKRGRDEAFF. In DNA, the CDR3 is TGTGCCAGTAGTAAGAGGGGGCGCGATGAAGCTTTCTTT. The J gene is TRBJ1-1, the V gene TRBV19; TRBD1 matches at 7 bases. V dropped 4 bases and J dropped 7; count of bases not matched to a gene: 6. The germline V gene encodes CDR1 LNHDA and CDR2 SQIVND (reference sequence). The CDR3 length is 13 residues. Using reference TRBV19 and TRBJ1-1 for the parts outside the CDR3, the full variable domain is DGGITQSPKYLFRKEGQNVTLSCEQNLNHDAMYWYRQDPGQGLRLIYYSQIVNDFQKGDIAEGYSVSREKKESFPLTVTSAQKNPTAFYLCASSKRGRDEAFFGQGTRLTVV.

J is TRBJ2-2 and V is TRBV2; 9 bases agree with TRBD1. Germline V gene data show CDR1 as SNHLY and CDR2 as FYNNEI. V trimming: 6 bases; J trimming: 4 bases; junction bases outside the gene matches: 6. The CDR3 consists of 15 residues. Written as DNA, the CDR3 is TGTGCCAGCAGAACAGGGGGCGGAAGCACCGGGGAGCTGTTTTTT. Translating it yields CASRTGGGSTGELFF. The complete variable domain, with remaining parts taken from reference TRBV2 and TRBJ2-2, reads EPEVTQTPSHQVTQMGQEVILRCVPISNHLYFYWYRQILGQKVEFLVSFYNNEISEKSEIFDDQFSVERPDGSNFTLKIRSTKLEDSAMYFCASRTGGGSTGELFFGEGSRLTVL.

The genes are TRBV29-1 and TRBJ2-4, with a possible D match to TRBD2 (6 bases). Per germline, CDR1 SQVTM and CDR2 ANQGSEA. The CDR3 sequence is 11 residues long. The V gene lost 7 bases and the J gene lost 5 bases, with 9 bases spanning the gap. The CDR3 nucleotides read TGCAGCGCCGGGGGAGAAAACATTCAGTACTTC. It specifies CSAGGENIQYF.